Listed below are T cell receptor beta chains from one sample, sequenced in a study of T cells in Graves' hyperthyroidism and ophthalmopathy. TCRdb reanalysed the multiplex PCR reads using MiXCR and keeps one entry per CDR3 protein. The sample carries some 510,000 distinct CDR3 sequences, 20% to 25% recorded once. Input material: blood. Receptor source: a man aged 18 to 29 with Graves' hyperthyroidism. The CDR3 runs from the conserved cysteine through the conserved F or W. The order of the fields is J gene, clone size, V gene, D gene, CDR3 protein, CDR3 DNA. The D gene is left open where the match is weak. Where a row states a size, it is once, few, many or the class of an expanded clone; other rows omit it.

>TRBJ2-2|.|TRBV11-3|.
CASSPDHDTGELFF
TGTGCCAGCAGCCCGGACCACGACACCGGGGAGCTGTTTTTT
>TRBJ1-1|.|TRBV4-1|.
CASNQGNGMNTEAFF
TGCGCCAGCAACCAGGGGAATGGGATGAACACTGAAGCTTTCTTT
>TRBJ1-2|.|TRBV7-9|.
CASSLLQGSMGYTF
TGTGCCAGCAGCTTACTACAGGGTTCTATGGGCTACACCTTC
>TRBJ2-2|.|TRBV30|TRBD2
CAWSLSRGGFTGELFF
TGTGCCTGGAGTTTAAGTCGGGGGGGATTCACCGGGGAGCTGTTTTTT
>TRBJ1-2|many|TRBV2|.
CASSERGDYNYGYTF
TGTGCCAGCAGCGAGAGGGGGGATTATAACTATGGCTACACCTTC
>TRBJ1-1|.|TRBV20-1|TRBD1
CSARGTGDPSTEAFF
TGCAGTGCTAGGGGGACAGGGGACCCGAGCACTGAAGCTTTCTTT
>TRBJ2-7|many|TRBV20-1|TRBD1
CSATGTANYEQYF
TGCAGTGCTACCGGGACAGCAAACTACGAGCAGTACTTC
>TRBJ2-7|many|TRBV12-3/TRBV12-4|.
CASSQGWGSSYEQYF
TGTGCCAGCAGTCAAGGGTGGGGCAGCTCCTACGAGCAGTACTTC
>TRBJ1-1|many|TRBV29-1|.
CSVRTENTEAFF
TGCAGCGTTCGTACAGAGAACACTGAAGCTTTCTTT
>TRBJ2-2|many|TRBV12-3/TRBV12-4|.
CASSFIWGQDGELFF
TGTGCCAGCAGTTTTATCTGGGGGCAGGACGGGGAGCTGTTTTTT
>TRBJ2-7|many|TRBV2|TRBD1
CASSSVSPGGTGGHEQYF
TGTGCCAGCAGTTCCGTCTCCCCCGGAGGGACAGGGGGACACGAGCAGTACTTC
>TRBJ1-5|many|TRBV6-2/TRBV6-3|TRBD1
CASGGTGGSNQPQHF
TGTGCCAGCGGCGGGACAGGAGGAAGCAATCAGCCCCAGCATTTT
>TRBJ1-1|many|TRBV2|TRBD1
CASLDRVNTEAFF
TGTGCCAGCCTAGACAGGGTGAACACTGAAGCTTTCTTT
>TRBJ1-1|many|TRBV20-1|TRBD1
CSALGTEDTEAFF
TGCAGTGCTCTCGGGACAGAGGACACTGAAGCTTTCTTT
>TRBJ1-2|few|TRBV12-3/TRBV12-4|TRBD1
CASSLSTGYMKVYGYTF
TGTGCCAGCAGTTTGTCGACAGGGTATATGAAAGTCTATGGCTACACCTTC
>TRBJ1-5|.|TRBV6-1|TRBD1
CASSKTGTGVQPQHF
TGTGCCAGCAGTAAAACCGGGACAGGGGTTCAGCCCCAGCATTTT
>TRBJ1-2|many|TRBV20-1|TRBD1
CSALRQGDYGYTF
TGCAGTGCACTCAGGCAGGGGGACTATGGCTACACCTTC
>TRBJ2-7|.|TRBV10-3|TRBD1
CAISVGGDSVYEQYF
TGTGCCATCAGTGTAGGTGGGGACAGCGTCTACGAGCAGTACTTC
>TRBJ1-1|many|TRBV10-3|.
CAMKTSAMNTEAFF
TGTGCCATGAAGACATCGGCCATGAACACTGAAGCTTTCTTT
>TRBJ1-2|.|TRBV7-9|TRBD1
CASSYGTGTVNGYTF
TGTGCCAGCAGCTATGGCACCGGGACAGTAAATGGCTACACCTTC
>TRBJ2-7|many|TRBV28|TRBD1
CASRPRGRGRQGYEQYF
TGTGCCAGCAGACCCCGGGGTAGGGGGCGACAAGGCTACGAGCAGTACTTC
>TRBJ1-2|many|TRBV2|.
CASSGVSTSGYTF
TGTGCCAGCAGTGGGGTGTCCACGTCTGGCTACACCTTC
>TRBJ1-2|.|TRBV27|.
CASRTAFYGYTF
TGTGCCAGCCGGACAGCATTCTATGGCTACACCTTC
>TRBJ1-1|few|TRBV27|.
CASSLAAGARSAFF
TGTGCCAGCAGTTTAGCGGCAGGGGCGCGGTCAGCTTTCTTT
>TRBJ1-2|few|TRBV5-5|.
CASSLNGRTYGYTF
TGTGCCAGCAGCTTGAACGGCCGCACCTATGGCTACACCTTC
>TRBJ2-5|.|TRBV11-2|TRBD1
CVGGQGVYETQYF
TGTGTAGGGGGACAGGGGGTCTACGAGACCCAGTACTTC
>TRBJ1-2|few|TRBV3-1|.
CASSQAGQHYGYTF
TGTGCCAGCAGCCAAGCTGGACAGCACTATGGCTACACCTTC
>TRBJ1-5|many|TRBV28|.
CASNRRGFDNQPQHF
TGTGCCAGCAACCGCAGGGGATTCGACAATCAGCCCCAGCATTTT
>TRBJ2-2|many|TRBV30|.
CAWSEVVSTGELFF
TGTGCCTGGAGTGAGGTTGTGAGCACCGGGGAGCTGTTTTTT
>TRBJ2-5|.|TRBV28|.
CASSSPQDSAQETQYF
TGTGCCAGCAGTTCCCCCCAGGACAGTGCCCAAGAGACCCAGTACTTC
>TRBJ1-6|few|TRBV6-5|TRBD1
CASSYSRQGAGSPLHF
TGTGCCAGCAGTTACTCACGGCAGGGGGCTGGGTCACCCCTCCACTTT
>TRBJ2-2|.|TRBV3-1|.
CASSGSVITGELFF
TGTGCCAGCAGCGGTAGCGTGATCACCGGGGAGCTGTTTTTT
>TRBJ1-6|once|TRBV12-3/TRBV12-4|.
CASSQGPGPYNSPLHF
TGTGCCAGCAGTCAAGGCCCGGGGCCCTATAATTCACCCCTCCACTTT
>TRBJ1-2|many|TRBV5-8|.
CASSLETGPNYGYTF
TGTGCCAGCAGCTTGGAGACAGGCCCGAACTATGGCTACACCTTC
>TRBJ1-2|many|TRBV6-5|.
CASTSDRDGYGYTF
TGTGCCAGCACTTCCGACCGAGACGGCTATGGCTACACCTTC
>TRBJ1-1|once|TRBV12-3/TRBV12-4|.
CASSLSAGVGTEAFF
TGTGCCAGCAGTTTATCAGCAGGGGTAGGGACTGAAGCTTTCTTT
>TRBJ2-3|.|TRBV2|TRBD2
CASSEEAGVEWGTDTQYF
TGTGCCAGCAGTGAAGAAGCGGGGGTTGAGTGGGGCACAGATACGCAGTATTTT
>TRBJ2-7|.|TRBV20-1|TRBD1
CSARGQGREQYF
TGCAGTGCTAGGGGACAGGGGAGGGAGCAGTACTTC
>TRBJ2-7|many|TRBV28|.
CASSSNSRDPNF
TGTGCCAGCAGCTCCAATAGTCGGGATCCTAACTTC
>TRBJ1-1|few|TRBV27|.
CASHRNTEAFF
TGTGCCAGTCACCGAAACACTGAAGCTTTCTTT
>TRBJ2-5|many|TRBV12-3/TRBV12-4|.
CASSFPGGGRETQYF
TGTGCCAGCAGTTTTCCCGGAGGGGGACGGGAGACCCAGTACTTC
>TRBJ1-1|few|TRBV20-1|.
CSARGHLGAEAFF
TGCAGTGCCAGAGGACATCTCGGGGCTGAAGCTTTCTTT
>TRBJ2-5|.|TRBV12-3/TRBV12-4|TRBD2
CASSSPGLAGGAETQYF
TGTGCCAGCAGTTCTCCGGGACTAGCGGGGGGCGCGGAGACCCAGTACTTC
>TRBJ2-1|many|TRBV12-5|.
CASGSHYNEQFF
TGTGCTAGTGGTTCCCACTACAATGAGCAGTTCTTC
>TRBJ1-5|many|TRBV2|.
CASSRQADNQPQHF
TGTGCCAGCAGCAGACAGGCAGACAATCAGCCCCAGCATTTT
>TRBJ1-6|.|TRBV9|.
CASDRDGALSPLHF
TGTGCCAGCGATCGAGACGGGGCCCTTTCACCCCTCCACTTT
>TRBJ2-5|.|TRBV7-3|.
CASSRDGETQYF
TGTGCCAGCAGCCGGGACGGAGAGACCCAGTACTTC
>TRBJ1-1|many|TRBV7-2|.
CASSSNGAVVTEAFF
TGTGCCAGCAGCTCGAACGGGGCTGTAGTCACTGAAGCTTTCTTT
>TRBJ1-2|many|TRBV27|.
CASGEGDPTINYGYTF
TGTGCCAGCGGCGAGGGGGACCCAACTATTAACTATGGCTACACCTTC